The TCR beta chain described here comes from a study of T cell repertoires in cytomegalovirus infection (dated by TCRdb to the late 2010s). Context from the whole study: Peptide stimulations targeted recently identified HLA-C-restricted CMV epitopes, whose presentation resists viral immunomodulation, together with well-studied HLA-B-restricted epitopes. Donor HLA type was relevant to the analysis, as public TCR beta signatures indicated carriage of CMV infection together with the matching HLA type.

Sample treatment or condition, as interpreted from the label and publication: in vitro stimulation with specific CMV peptide epitopes to enrich CMV-specific T cells. These reads were obtained on an Illumina HiSeq 1500. The public sequencing data were trimmed at Q25 with fastp and processed into clonotypes with MiXCR by TCRdb, which kept only in-frame beta chains. All rows with the same CDR3 protein become a single entry with the most common DNA and genes. The sample table shows around 770,000 distinct CDR3 sequences, and about 28% are seen once. The top ten constitute 10% to 15% of the sample. The germline V gene yields ENHRY for CDR1 and SYGVKD for CDR2. Measured from the cysteine to the phenylalanine, the CDR3 is 13 residues long. Kept here is only the CDR3 DNA, which spans 39 bases and is read in frame from base 1. Cut back by 6 bases and 0 bases, the V and J ends lie 6 bases apart. This clonotype was observed a few times. Its antigen target is currently unknown. Base qualities are not provided; no much larger clone lies one nucleotide away.

The full study reports these points: The ex vivo response was dominated by HLA-C-restricted CMV-specific TCR beta clonotypes, which also provided the single most frequent clonotype in two of eight donors. In both this cohort and an independent roughly 400-donor cohort, the cumulative frequency of public TCR beta family members distinguished carriers of CMV infection plus the relevant HLA type.

The rearrangement combines TRBV10-3 with TRBJ1-3; the D gene identity is not certain. The receptor's source is a human donor in good health (CMV status not recorded). Some clones in this sample may be carry-over from other donors' samples. The source material was cultured CD8+ T cells from PBMCs, sampled from culture after CMV antigen stimulation. The CDR3 is CAIRTDSGNTIYF. In nucleotides, the sequence is TGTGCCATCAGGACTGACTCTGGAAACACCATATATTTT.